This TCR beta chain stems from a study of T cell clonality in common variable immunodeficiency. The table came from immunoSEQ multiplex PCR; TCRdb's copy has only in-frame clones and leaves some out. The table lists around 39,000 clones, no singletons, with roughly 3% in the top ten. Study-wide results and limits: Patient heterogeneity in the CVID cohort limited correlations between repertoire features and clinical complications.

This clone has a count of ten or more. Its target is not known. The sequence was obtained from a person aged 18-70 years in good health. Sequenced: peripheral blood mononuclear cells.

The DNA read from the CDR3 is TGTGCCAGCAGCCTACTACAGGGGGCCTCTGAA. It is translated as CASSLLQGASE. The complete CDR3 protein is CASSLLQGASEAFF. The V and J genes are TRBV14 and TRBJ1-1; 9 bases are a match to TRBD1. Read data end 3 residues before the CDR3 end; the end is taken from the germline J gene. Germline trimming cut 4 bases from V and 6 bases from J; bases unmatched to any gene: 6. Germline values: CDR1 SGHDN, CDR2 FVKESK. This CDR3 spans 14 amino acids.